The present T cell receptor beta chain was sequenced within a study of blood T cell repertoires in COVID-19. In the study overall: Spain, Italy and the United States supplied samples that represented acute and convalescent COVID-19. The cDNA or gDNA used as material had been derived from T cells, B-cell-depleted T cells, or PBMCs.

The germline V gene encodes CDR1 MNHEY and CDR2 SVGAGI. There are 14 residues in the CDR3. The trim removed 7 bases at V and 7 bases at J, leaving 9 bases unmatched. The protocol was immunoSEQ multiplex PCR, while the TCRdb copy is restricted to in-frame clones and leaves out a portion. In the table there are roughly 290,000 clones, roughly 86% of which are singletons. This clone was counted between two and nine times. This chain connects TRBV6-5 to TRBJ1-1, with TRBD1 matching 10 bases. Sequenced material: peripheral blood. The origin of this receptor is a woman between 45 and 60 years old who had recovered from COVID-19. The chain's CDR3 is CASTFGQGVGEAFF. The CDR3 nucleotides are TGTGCCAGCACCTTCGGACAGGGGGTTGGTGAAGCTTTCTTT.